This entry lists 7 T cell receptor beta chains sequenced from one sample in a study of T-cell reconstitution after alpha-beta-depleted transplantation in children listed by TCRdb under 2016. Receptors were amplified or captured by PCR. Reads for this sample came from an Illumina HiSeq 2500. Molecular barcoding was employed in the preparation of TCR libraries, with unique molecular identifiers being used to normalize TCRbeta repertoire quantification. Starting from the raw public reads, TCRdb applied fastp trimming at Q25, assembled clones with MiXCR and retained in-frame beta chains. For every CDR3 protein sequence, its rows merge into one entry that carries the most common genes and DNA. Present in this sample are about 1,000,000 distinct CDR3 sequences, about 29% of which were seen just once. The ten biggest clones cover roughly 28% of the sample. The treatment or condition label of this sample denotes: allogeneic hematopoietic cell transplantation with graft depleted of TCRalphabeta T cells and CD19 B cells.

The source was PBMCs, mostly from graft donor cells, collected 360 days after TCRalphabeta/CD19-depleted stem cell transplant. These receptors were collected from a boy under two years old who had a stem cell transplant for SCID, so the T cells may come from the graft donor.

There are many counts of this clonotype. The rearrangement joins TRBV2 to TRBJ2-2; D is uncertain. The germline V gene encodes CDR1 SNHLY and CDR2 FYNNEI. The germline V and J ends were trimmed by 1 base and 5 bases, with 11 bases remaining between them. There are 15 residues in the CDR3. This CDR3 reads CASSEEMTMTGELFF. CDR3 bases: TGTGCCAGCAGTGAAGAAATGACAATGACCGGGGAGCTGTTTTTT.

This clonotype has more than one count but fewer than ten. V and J are TRBV20-1 and TRBJ1-5; tentative D call: TRBD1 (5 bases). The CDR3 is 14 amino acids. Germline V gene data show CDR1 as DFQATT and CDR2 as SNEGSKA (reference sequence). Trimming pared 0 bases from V and 1 base from J, leaving 7 bases between. The CDR3 loop is CSAREGLSNQPQHF. CDR3 nucleotide sequence: TGCAGTGCTAGAGAGGGGCTAAGCAATCAGCCCCAGCATTTT.

The genes are TRBV5-1 and TRBJ1-6; D is uncertain. The V gene's germline CDR1 is SGHRS and CDR2 YFSETQ. Trimming stripped 4 bases from V and 9 bases from J, with 17 bases between. The CDR3 length is 15 residues. The CDR3 reads CASSLRLGMGSPLHF. In nucleotides, the CDR3 is TGCGCCAGCAGCCTCCGTCTTGGGATGGGTTCACCCCTCCACTTT. Based on the CDR3 plus reference TRBV5-1 and TRBJ1-6, the full variable domain is KAGVTQTPRYLIKTRGQQVTLSCSPISGHRSVSWYQQTPGQGLQFLFEYFSETQRNKGNFPGRFSGRQFSNSRSEMNVSTLELGDSALYLCASSLRLGMGSPLHFGNGTRLTVT.

This clonotype showed up just a few times. The chain combines TRBV2 with TRBJ2-1; TRBD2 matches at 10 bases. V was clipped by 3 bases and J by 3 bases; unmatched bases: 14. This CDR3 has 19 amino acids. The germline V gene has CDR1 SNHLY and CDR2 FYNNEI. The CDR3 DNA sequence: TGTGCCAGCAGTGACTATATCTTAGGACTAGCGGTCTACTACAATGAGCAGTTCTTC. Its translation: CASSDYILGLAVYYNEQFF.

The sample holds one count of this clonotype. A read error may produce the germline difference seen at one junction end. V and J are TRBV27 and TRBJ2-1, with 8 bases aligning to TRBD1. The V gene's germline CDR1 is MNHEY and CDR2 SMNVEV (reference sequence). This CDR3 has 14 residues. The CDR3 is CASSRQGPYNERFF. CDR3 coding DNA: TGTGCCAGCAGCCGACAGGGGCCCTACAATGAGCGGTTCTTC.

This clonotype was seen a handful of times. The chain recombines TRBV20-1 with TRBJ2-3, with 9 bases matching TRBD1. CDR1 is DFQATT, CDR2 SNEGSKA, per germline (reference sequence). The CDR3 has 16 amino acids. DNA of the CDR3: TGCGCCTGGGCCGCCCTGGGACAGGGTATCACAGATACGCAGTATTTT. Encoded protein: CAWAALGQGITDTQYF.

The V gene is TRBV6-5, the J gene TRBJ1-2; D unclear. This CDR3 spans 14 amino acids. CDR1 and CDR2 from the germline V gene are MNHEY and SVGAGI. The V end lost 2 bases, the J end lost 0 bases, and 7 bases lay between the germline ends. Here the CDR3 reads CASSYTRSNYGYTF. The CDR3 nucleotides read TGTGCCAGCAGTTACACCCGTTCTAACTATGGCTACACCTTC.